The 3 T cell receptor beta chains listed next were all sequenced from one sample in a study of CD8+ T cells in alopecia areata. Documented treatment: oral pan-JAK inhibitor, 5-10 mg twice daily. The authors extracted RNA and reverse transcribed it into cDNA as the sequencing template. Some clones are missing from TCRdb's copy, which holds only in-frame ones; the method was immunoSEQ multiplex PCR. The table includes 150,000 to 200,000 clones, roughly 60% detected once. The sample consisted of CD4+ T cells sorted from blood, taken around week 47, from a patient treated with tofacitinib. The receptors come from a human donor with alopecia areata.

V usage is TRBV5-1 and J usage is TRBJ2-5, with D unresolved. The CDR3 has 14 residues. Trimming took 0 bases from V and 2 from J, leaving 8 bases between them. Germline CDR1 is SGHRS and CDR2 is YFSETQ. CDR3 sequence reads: CASSLVPPQETQYF. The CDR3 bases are TGCGCCAGCAGCTTGGTGCCACCTCAAGAGACCCAGTACTTC.

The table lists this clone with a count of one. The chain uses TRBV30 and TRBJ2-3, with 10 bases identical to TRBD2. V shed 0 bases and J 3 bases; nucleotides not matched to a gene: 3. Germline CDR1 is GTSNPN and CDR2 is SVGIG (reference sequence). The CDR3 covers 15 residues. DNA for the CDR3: TGTGCCTGGAGTGTGATAGCGGGGGGTACAGATACGCAGTATTTT. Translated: CAWSVIAGGTDTQYF. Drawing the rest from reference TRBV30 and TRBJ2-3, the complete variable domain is SQTIHQWPATLVQPVGSPLSLECTVEGTSNPNLYWYRQAAGRGLQLLFYSVGIGQISSEVPQNLSASRPQDRQFILSSKKLLLSDSGFYLCAWSVIAGGTDTQYFGPGTRLTVL.

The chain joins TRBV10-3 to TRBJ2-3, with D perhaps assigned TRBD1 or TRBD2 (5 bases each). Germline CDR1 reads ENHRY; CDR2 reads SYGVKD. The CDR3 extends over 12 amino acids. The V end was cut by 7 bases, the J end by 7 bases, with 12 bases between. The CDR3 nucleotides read TGTGCCATCACCCGGGACGGCTATACGCAGTATTTT. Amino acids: CAITRDGYTQYF.